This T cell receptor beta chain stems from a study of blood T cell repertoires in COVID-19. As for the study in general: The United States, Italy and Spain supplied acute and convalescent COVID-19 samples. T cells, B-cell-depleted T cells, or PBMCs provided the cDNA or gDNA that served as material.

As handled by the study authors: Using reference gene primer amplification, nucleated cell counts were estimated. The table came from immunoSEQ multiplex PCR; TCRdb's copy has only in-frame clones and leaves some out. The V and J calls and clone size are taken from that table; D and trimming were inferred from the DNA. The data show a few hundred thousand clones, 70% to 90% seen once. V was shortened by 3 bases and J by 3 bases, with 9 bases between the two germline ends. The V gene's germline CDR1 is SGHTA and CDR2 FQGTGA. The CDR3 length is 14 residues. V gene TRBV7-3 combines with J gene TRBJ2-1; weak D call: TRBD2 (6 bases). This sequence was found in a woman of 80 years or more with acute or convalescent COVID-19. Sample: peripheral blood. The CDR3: CASSFAGRYNEQFF. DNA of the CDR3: TGTGCCAGCAGCTTTGCGGGACGCTACAATGAGCAGTTCTTC.